This T cell receptor (beta chain) was captured by sequencing in a study of blood T cell repertoires in COVID-19 (dated by TCRdb to 2018 to 2021). At the level of the whole study: The collaborator samples originated in the United States, Italy and Spain and spanned the acute and convalescent phases of COVID-19. The material from the prospective study consisted of cDNA or gDNA derived from T cells, B-cell-depleted T cells, or PBMCs. Deeply sampled blood TCRbeta repertoires from subjects exposed to, actively infected with, or recovered from COVID-19 were included in the dataset. The repertoires were released in a freely available public database intended as a resource for research on the immune response to SARS-CoV-2. The samples were drawn from the first 160 participants of the ongoing ImmuneRACE study and from some 1,300 subjects provided by 6 global collaborators. Sample metadata almost always included a de-identified subject ID, COVID-19 status, age in years and sex. Where HLA class I and class II types were available, the types were taken from metadata supplied by the sample provider, not from assay-based typing.

For this clone: This receptor's antigen is unknown. Qualities for individual bases were not recorded, and no much larger clone is one base off.

V lost 1 base and J lost 0 bases; the stretch between them is 13 bases long. Taken from the germline V gene, the CDR1 and CDR2 loops are SGHTA and FQGNSA. The CDR3 spans 18 residues, from the cysteine through the phenylalanine. The retained sequence is limited to the CDR3, 54 bases, with the frame set at the first base. General findings and caveats noted by the study authors: The amount of clinical and demographic metadata varied by source and participant and was provided uncurated.

One collaborating source in Seattle enrolled patients while the patients were actively infected and followed the patients over time throughout the course of disease. The collaborating institutions used their own protocols to collect whole blood in K2EDTA tubes. For TCRbeta analysis, collaborators shipped samples as frozen whole blood, isolated PBMCs, or DNA extracted from either of those sample types. TCRbeta CDR3 regions were amplified from genomic DNA by means of the immunoSEQ Assay, a bias-controlled multiplex PCR. In the source study's methods: Within the assay, amplification of reference gene primers was used to estimate how many nucleated cells each sample contained. To quantify the absolute abundance of each unique TCRbeta CDR3 rearrangement, sequence reads were collapsed and filtered. For each sample, productive Simpson clonality was calculated by taking the square root of Simpson's diversity index across productive rearrangements. The immuneACCESS repertoire file appears here via TCRdb, limited to in-frame rearrangements. These files lack a portion of the clones; in checked studies, under half of the deficit traces to unresolved V genes, and the cause of the others is not known. V and J calls and clone size come straight from that table; D and trimming were deduced from the DNA. The sample data list 200,000 to 300,000 clones, and 85% to 95% of these were observed just once. Together, the top ten hold around 0.86% of the sample.

The source of this sequence is a man younger than 40 with COVID-19, enrolled during active disease. Sequenced sample: peripheral blood. This chain is built from TRBV7-2 and TRBJ2-6, with a weak D call of TRBD1 (6 bases match). In nucleotide form, the sequence is TGTGCCAGCAGCTTAGAACGAACAGGGAACTCTGGGGCCAACGTCCTGACTTTC. This encodes CASSLERTGNSGANVLTF.